The entry below gives a single TCR beta chain sequence along with its context. The target antigen is unknown. This sample is drawn from a study of blood T cells in healthy people across ages. Study conclusions and caveats: Strong correlation was found linking TCR beta diversity to naive T cell percentage. Conclusively comparing naive with antigen-experienced cells was impossible with unsorted PBMCs.

The second PCR ran roughly 6 to 11 cycles with a sample-barcoded 5' primer and J-beta primers. A single record per CDR3 protein comes from TCRdb applying MiXCR to the 5' RACE reads. The sample contains 1.8 million or so distinct CDR3 sequences, 30% to 40% of which appear only once. The receptor was isolated from a human donor in good health. Sequenced material: blood.

The CDR3 sequence is CASSSQSTKRGEQYF. DNA for the CDR3: TGTGCCAGCAGTAGCCAGTCGACGAAGAGGGGAGAACAGTACTTC. V and J are TRBV6-2 or TRBV6-3 and TRBJ2-5; TRBD1 or TRBD2 may be the D gene (5 bases each). Germline assignment: CDR1 MNHEY and CDR2 SVGEGT. There are 15 residues in the CDR3. V lost 5 bases, J lost 11 bases, and 24 bases lay in between.